The next 28 T cell receptor beta chains were all read from a single sample in a study of T cell clonotyping in hematopoietic cell transplantation. Measured with immunoSEQ multiplex PCR; TCRdb has only the in-frame clones, and not every one. Among 10,000 to 11,000 clones listed, about nine tenths were seen once. The specimen was PBMCs, collected 180 days after allogeneic stem cell transplant. Receptors originate from a male patient aged 55-69 years who had an allogeneic stem cell transplant from an unrelated donor, so the T cells may come from the graft donor. Some clones in this sample may be carry-over from other donors' samples.

The chain couples TRBV4-1 to TRBJ2-5; D is perhaps TRBD1 (5 bases). The CDR3 consists of 15 residues. V was cut by 0 bases and J by 4 bases, with 12 bases left in between. From germline, CDR1 is MGHRA and CDR2 YSYEKL. CDR3 sequence (DNA): TGCGCCAGCAGCCAAGATGTAGGGGTCGGAGAGACCCAGTACTTC. Protein product: CASSQDVGVGETQYF.

The rearrangement links TRBV7-2 to TRBJ2-7; tentatively, D is TRBD2 (7 bases). The CDR3 is 14 residues long. In germline, CDR1 is SGHTA, CDR2 FQGNSA. Trimming removed 3 bases at V and 3 bases at J, with 12 bases between. The CDR3 sequence is CASSFGGGRYEQYF. Here the CDR3 DNA reads TGTGCCAGCAGCTTTGGCGGGGGCCGCTACGAGCAGTACTTC.

J is TRBJ2-7 and V is TRBV7-6; 9 nucleotides line up with TRBD2. From germline, CDR1 is SGHVS and CDR2 FNYEAQ. The V gene end was trimmed by 6 bases and the J gene end by 2 bases; junction bases not matched to a gene: 8. There are 15 residues in the CDR3. This chain's CDR3 is CASSPQASGAYEQYF. The CDR3 nucleotides read TGTGCCAGCAGTCCTCAAGCTAGCGGGGCCTACGAGCAGTACTTC.

This chain joins TRBV7-2 and TRBJ2-7, with unresolved D. V lost 5 bases to trimming and J lost 7 bases, with 9 bases between them. The germline CDR1 and CDR2 sequences are SGHTA and FQGNSA. CDR3 length equals 11 residues. In DNA form, the CDR3 reads TGTGCCAGCAGCCAAGTAGGGGAGCAGTACTTC. It translates to CASSQVGEQYF. The variable domain in full, with the rest retrieved from reference TRBV7-2 and TRBJ2-7, is GAGVSQSPSNKVTEKGKDVELRCDPISGHTALYWYRQSLGQGLEFLIYFQGNSAPDKSGLPSDRFSAERTGGSVSTLTIQRTQQEDSAVYLCASSQVGEQYFGPGTRLTVT.

This clone was observed once. The J gene is TRBJ1-2, the V gene TRBV4-3; D is uncertain. V lost 0 bases to trimming and J lost 6 bases, with 8 bases between them. CDR3 length: 13 amino acids. Germline CDR1 reads LGHNA; CDR2 reads YSLEER. CDR3 in amino acids: CASSQDLSHGYTF. The CDR3 DNA follows: TGCGCCAGCAGCCAAGATTTGAGCCATGGCTACACCTTC.

This sequence joins TRBV5-1 and TRBJ2-2; the match to TRBD1 covers 7 bases. The CDR3 runs to 15 residues. Trimming took 2 bases from V and 4 from J; bases not matched to a gene: 5. Germline V lookup: CDR1 SGHRS, CDR2 YFSETQ. This CDR3 is CASSLGTVGTGELFF. CDR3 coding DNA: TGCGCCAGCAGCTTAGGGACAGTGGGCACCGGGGAGCTGTTTTTT.

This clone was detected once. The chain recombines TRBV19 with TRBJ2-7; possibly TRBD1 for D (6 bases). The CDR3 spans 15 residues. Germline V gives CDR1 LNHDA, CDR2 SQIVND (reference sequence). The V end lost 9 bases, the J end lost 0 bases, and 18 bases lay between the germline ends. The DNA of the CDR3 is TGTGCCAGGACCGCTGAGGGGGTAGGCTCCTACGAGCAGTACTTC. Translating gives CARTAEGVGSYEQYF.

Concerning this clone: Other DNA sequences in this specimen translate into the identical CDR3. This chain joins TRBV19 and TRBJ1-5; 7 positions agree with TRBD1. The V gene end was trimmed by 3 bases and the J gene end by 2 bases; junction bases not matched to a gene: 4. Per germline, CDR1 LNHDA and CDR2 SQIVND (reference sequence). The CDR3 has 15 residues. CDR3 DNA sequence: TGTGCCAGTAGTATTAGACAGGGAGGCAATCAGCCCCAGCATTTT. As protein: CASSIRQGGNQPQHF.

The V and J genes are TRBV19 and TRBJ1-5; perhaps TRBD1 as D (5 bases). V was cut by 3 bases and J by 6 bases, with 18 bases left in between. CDR1 is LNHDA and CDR2 is SQIVND in the germline V gene (reference sequence). The CDR3 sequence is 16 residues long. In DNA, the CDR3 is TGTGCCAGTAGTATCAATGGACCCAGGGCAGGTCAGCCCCAGCATTTT. It yields the protein CASSINGPRAGQPQHF.

The rearrangement uses TRBV29-1 and TRBJ1-1, with 7 positions matching TRBD1. The CDR3 runs to 13 residues. Germline V gene sequence: CDR1 SQVTM, CDR2 ANQGSEA. The V segment lost 7 bases and the J segment 8 bases; nucleotides outside the gene matches: 13. CDR3 protein: CSAGQTGILEAFF. The DNA of the CDR3 is TGCAGCGCGGGACAGACGGGGATCCTGGAAGCTTTCTTT.

The chain has TRBV7-8 and TRBJ2-7; no reliable D call. Germline CDR1 SGHVS, CDR2 FQNEAQ. This CDR3 comprises 13 residues. The V end was cut by 4 bases, the J end by 2 bases, with 9 bases between. The CDR3 DNA reads TGTGCCAGCAGCTGGGGAAATGCCTACGAGCAGTACTTC. Its translation is CASSWGNAYEQYF.

This clone came up once. The rearrangement uses TRBV5-6 and TRBJ2-3; D not certain. The CDR3 is 14 amino acids. Germline values: CDR1 SGHDT, CDR2 YYEEEE. Deletions cut 4 bases from V and 3 bases from J, with 12 bases between. This CDR3 reads CASSLLTDTDTQYF. CDR3 nucleotides: TGTGCCAGCAGCCTGTTAACGGATACAGATACGCAGTATTTT.

In the case of this clone: Sequence at one end of the junction differs from germline and may be a read error. The CDR3 nucleotides read TGCGCCAGCAGCCAAGGACACCACGACTATGGCTACACCTTC. Amino acid sequence: CASSQGHHDYGYTF. J is TRBJ1-2 and V is TRBV11-1; D may be TRBD1 (5 bases). Germline CDR1 is SGHAT and CDR2 is FQDESV (reference sequence). The length of the CDR3 is 14 residues. Variable domain in full (rest from reference TRBV11-1 and TRBJ1-2): EAEVAQSPRYKITEKSQAVAFWCDPISGHATLYWYRQILGQGPELLVQFQDESVVDDSQLPKDRFSAERLKGVDSTLKIQPAELGDSAMYLCASSQGHHDYGYTFGSGTRLTVV.

A note on this clone: One junction end disagrees with the germline gene, perhaps due to a read error. This rearrangement joins TRBV7-2 to TRBJ2-7; weak D call: TRBD2 (7 bases). The CDR3 spans 17 residues. Per germline, CDR1 SGHTA and CDR2 FQGNSA. CDR3 nucleotides: TGCGCCAGCAGCCAAGATTGGGGAGGGGGAGAGGCCTACGAGCAGTACTTC. Encoded protein: CASSQDWGGGEAYEQYF.

The chain couples TRBV5-4 to TRBJ1-2, with 9 bases lining up with TRBD1. CDR3 length: 14 residues. The V and J ends lost 4 bases and 4 bases, in that order; junction bases with no gene match: 5. Germline-derived CDR1 and CDR2 are SGHNT and YYREEE (reference sequence). CDR3 loop: CASSTGQGFYGYTF. In nucleotides, the CDR3 is TGTGCCAGCAGCACCGGACAGGGGTTCTATGGCTACACCTTC.

The table lists this clone with a count of one. V gene TRBV2 combines with J gene TRBJ2-7, with D unresolved. The germline gives CDR1 SNHLY, CDR2 FYNNEI. The V and J ends lost 5 bases and 2 bases respectively, with 13 bases between them. This CDR3 spans 14 amino acids. CDR3 in DNA: TGTGCCAGCAGTAACGGCCCCACCGCCTACGAGCAGTACTTC. Its translation: CASSNGPTAYEQYF.

The CDR3 loop reads CASVQTGTNEKLFF. The CDR3 DNA reads TGTGCCAGCGTTCAGACGGGAACTAATGAAAAACTGTTTTTT. This rearrangement joins TRBV2 to TRBJ1-4; D ambiguous. Germline V lookup: CDR1 SNHLY, CDR2 FYNNEI. The V end lost 8 bases, the J end lost 1 base, and 11 bases lay between the germline ends. This CDR3 contains 14 residues.

The rearrangement joins TRBV19 to TRBJ1-3, with 7 positions matching TRBD1. The CDR3 is made up of 15 amino acids. J gave up 1 base and V 2 bases, and 2 bases lay outside the gene matches. Germline V CDR1 and CDR2: LNHDA, SQIVND (reference sequence). The CDR3 here is CASSIMGQSGNTIYF. The DNA of the CDR3 is TGTGCCAGTAGTATAATGGGACAGTCTGGAAACACCATATATTTT.

This clone was counted only a few times. The CDR3 sequence: CASSLLDRGHEQYF. In nucleotides, the CDR3 is TGTGCCAGCAGCTTATTGGACAGGGGGCACGAGCAGTACTTC. The V gene is TRBV7-9, the J gene TRBJ2-7; 11 nucleotides match TRBD1. V gave up 2 bases and J gave up 5 bases; unmatched junction bases: 2. The CDR3 runs to 14 residues. Germline lookup yields CDR1 SEHNR and CDR2 FQNEAQ (reference sequence).

The chain uses TRBV4-1 and TRBJ1-2, with a possible D match to TRBD1 (6 bases). This CDR3 has 15 amino acids. Deletions cut 1 base from V and 4 bases from J, with 13 bases between. Germline assignment: CDR1 MGHRA and CDR2 YSYEKL. CDR3 nucleotide sequence: TGCGCCAGCAGCCAAGGCCCTGGACAGCTCTATGGCTACACCTTC. Its protein product is CASSQGPGQLYGYTF.

This chain uses TRBV5-4 with TRBJ2-7; 7 nucleotides match TRBD1. The J segment lost 2 bases and the V segment lost 0 bases, leaving 8 bases of the junction unmatched. Germline CDR1 is SGHNT and CDR2 is YYREEE (reference sequence). The CDR3 length is 16 residues. CDR3 sequence: CASSLGVAGGTYEQYF. Written as DNA, the CDR3 is TGTGCCAGCAGCTTGGGGGTTGCAGGGGGAACCTACGAGCAGTACTTC.

This clone was recorded only once. The rearrangement uses TRBV4-3 and TRBJ1-2, with 7 bases aligning to TRBD1. J was trimmed by 5 bases and V by 0 bases; bases with no gene match: 9. The CDR3 totals 16 residues. Germline values: CDR1 LGHNA, CDR2 YSLEER. The CDR3, as DNA: TGCGCCAGCAGCCAAGAAACCGGGACAGCCATTTATGGCTACACCTTC. Translating gives CASSQETGTAIYGYTF.

The genes are TRBV5-4 and TRBJ2-7; possible D gene TRBD2, 5 bases. The germline V gene encodes CDR1 SGHNT and CDR2 YYREEE (reference sequence). The V end lost 2 bases, the J end lost 2 bases, and 8 bases lay between the germline ends. This CDR3 has 13 amino acids. The CDR3 sequence is CASSFAGTYEQYF. The CDR3 nucleotides read TGTGCCAGCAGCTTTGCGGGTACCTACGAGCAGTACTTC.

The V and J genes are TRBV7-2 and TRBJ2-7, with D perhaps assigned TRBD1 or TRBD2 (5 bases each). The germline V and J ends were trimmed by 5 bases and 4 bases, with 9 bases remaining between them. The CDR3 runs 12 residues. From germline, CDR1 is SGHTA and CDR2 FQGNSA. Written as DNA, the CDR3 is TGTGCCAGCAGCCCCTGGGGGTACGAGCAGTACTTC. It translates to CASSPWGYEQYF.

This clone has a handful of counts. This chain uses TRBV4-3 with TRBJ1-5, with D possibly TRBD1 on 5 matching bases. Germline CDR1 LGHNA, CDR2 YSLEER. There are 16 residues in the CDR3. Between the trimmed V and J ends, which lost 0 bases and 2 bases, there was a span of 11 bases. The CDR3 protein is CASSQDGGGGNQPQHF. CDR3 bases: TGCGCCAGCAGCCAAGACGGGGGAGGGGGCAATCAGCCCCAGCATTTT.

The chain uses TRBV6-5 and TRBJ2-4; no clear D. CDR1 is MNHEY, CDR2 SVGAGI, per germline. CDR3 length: 15 residues. The V end lost 0 bases, the J end lost 5 bases, and 11 bases lay between the germline ends. CDR3 sequence reads: CASSYSPRSENIQYF. The CDR3 DNA sequence: TGTGCCAGCAGTTACTCCCCTCGGAGCGAAAACATTCAGTACTTC.

The V and J genes are TRBV4-2 and TRBJ1-6; D might be TRBD1 (5 bases). V lost 0 bases to trimming and J lost 7 bases, with 25 bases between them. Germline V lookup: CDR1 LGHNA, CDR2 YNFKEQ. The length of the CDR3 is 20 residues. CDR3 region: CASSQDPVSGLGTSNSPLHF. The CDR3 DNA reads TGTGCCAGCAGCCAAGATCCCGTTTCCGGGTTGGGGACCTCGAATTCACCCCTCCACTTT.

The chain recombines TRBV7-2 with TRBJ2-5; the D is unclear. Trimming took 5 bases from V and 7 from J, leaving 14 bases between them. CDR3 length: 13 amino acids. The germline V gene has CDR1 SGHTA and CDR2 FQGNSA. CDR3 coding DNA: TGTGCCAGCAGCGTGGACGTCGGGCGGACCCAGTACTTC. Protein sequence: CASSVDVGRTQYF.